What follows describes a single T cell receptor beta chain. The data are from a study of monozygotic twins with inflammatory bowel disease. TCRdb reprocessed the 5' RACE reads and reports one entry per CDR3 protein, with no DNA. Found here are approximately 110,000 distinct CDR3 sequences; the top ten clones hold 9.5% to 15%. The CDR3 is 19 residues long. Per the germline V gene, CDR1 is SGHAT and CDR2 is FQDESV (reference sequence). This TCR was sampled from a human donor with ulcerative colitis or Crohn's disease, or a healthy co-twin of an affected twin (not recorded which). The source material was blood. The chain is built from TRBV11-1 and TRBJ2-6. The CDR3 sequence: CASSSHWGLGYSGANVLTF.